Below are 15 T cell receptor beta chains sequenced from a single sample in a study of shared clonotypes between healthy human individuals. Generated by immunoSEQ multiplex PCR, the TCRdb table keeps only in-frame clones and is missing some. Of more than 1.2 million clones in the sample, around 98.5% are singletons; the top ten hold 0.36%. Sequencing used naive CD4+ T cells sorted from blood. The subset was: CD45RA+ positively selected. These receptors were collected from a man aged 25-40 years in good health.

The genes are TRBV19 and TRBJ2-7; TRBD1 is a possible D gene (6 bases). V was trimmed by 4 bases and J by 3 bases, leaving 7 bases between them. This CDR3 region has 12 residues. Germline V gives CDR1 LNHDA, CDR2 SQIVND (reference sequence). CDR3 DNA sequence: TGTGCCAGTAGTACACAGGGCTACGAGCAGTACTTC. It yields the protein CASSTQGYEQYF.

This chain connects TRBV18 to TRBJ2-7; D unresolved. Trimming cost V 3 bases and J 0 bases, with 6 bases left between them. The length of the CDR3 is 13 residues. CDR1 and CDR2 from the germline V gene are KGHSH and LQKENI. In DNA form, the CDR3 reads TGTGCCAGCTCACCGGACCACTCCTACGAGCAGTACTTC. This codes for CASSPDHSYEQYF.

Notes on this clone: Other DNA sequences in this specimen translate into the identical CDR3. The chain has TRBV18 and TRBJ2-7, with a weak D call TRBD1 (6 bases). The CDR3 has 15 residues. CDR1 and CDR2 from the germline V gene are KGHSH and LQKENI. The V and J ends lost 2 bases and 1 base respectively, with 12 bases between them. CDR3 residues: CASSPGQGNSYEQYF. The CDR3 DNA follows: TGTGCCAGCTCACCAGGGCAGGGGAATTCCTACGAGCAGTACTTC.

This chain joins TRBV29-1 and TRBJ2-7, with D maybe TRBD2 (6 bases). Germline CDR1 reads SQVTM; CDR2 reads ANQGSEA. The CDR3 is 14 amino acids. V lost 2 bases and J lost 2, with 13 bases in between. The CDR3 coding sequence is TGCAGCGTTGAATCGGCGGGACGAGCCTACGAGCAGTACTTC. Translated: CSVESAGRAYEQYF.

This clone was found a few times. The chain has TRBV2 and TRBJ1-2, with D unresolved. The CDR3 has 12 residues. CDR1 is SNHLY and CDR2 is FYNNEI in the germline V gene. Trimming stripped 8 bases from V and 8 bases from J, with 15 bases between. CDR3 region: CASRLQAGGYTF. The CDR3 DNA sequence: TGTGCCAGCCGCTTGCAGGCCGGAGGCTACACCTTC.

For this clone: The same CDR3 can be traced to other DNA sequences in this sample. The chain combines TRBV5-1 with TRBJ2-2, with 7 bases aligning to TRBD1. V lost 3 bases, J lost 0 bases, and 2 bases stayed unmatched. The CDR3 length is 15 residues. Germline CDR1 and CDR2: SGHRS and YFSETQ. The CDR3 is CASSSGTANTGELFF. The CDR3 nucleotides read TGCGCCAGCAGCTCCGGGACAGCGAACACCGGGGAGCTGTTTTTT.

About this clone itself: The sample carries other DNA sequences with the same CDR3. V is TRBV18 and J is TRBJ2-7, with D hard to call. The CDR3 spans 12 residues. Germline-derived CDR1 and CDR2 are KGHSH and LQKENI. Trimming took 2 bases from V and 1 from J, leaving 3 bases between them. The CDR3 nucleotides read TGTGCCAGCTCACCAGTATCCTACGAGCAGTACTTC. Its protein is CASSPVSYEQYF.

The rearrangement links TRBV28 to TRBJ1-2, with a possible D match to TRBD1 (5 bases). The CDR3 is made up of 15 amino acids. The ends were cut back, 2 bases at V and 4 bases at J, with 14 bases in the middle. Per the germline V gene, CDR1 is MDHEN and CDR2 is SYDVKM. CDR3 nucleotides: TGTGCCAGCAGTTTAACCGACAGTCGGGGCTATGGCTACACCTTC. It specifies CASSLTDSRGYGYTF.

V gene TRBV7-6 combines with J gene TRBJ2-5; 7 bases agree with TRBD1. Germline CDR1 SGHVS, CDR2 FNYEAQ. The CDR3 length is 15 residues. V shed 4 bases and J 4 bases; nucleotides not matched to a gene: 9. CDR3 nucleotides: TGTGCCAGCAGCTCAGGGGGACCAAATTCAGAGACCCAGTACTTC. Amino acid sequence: CASSSGGPNSETQYF.

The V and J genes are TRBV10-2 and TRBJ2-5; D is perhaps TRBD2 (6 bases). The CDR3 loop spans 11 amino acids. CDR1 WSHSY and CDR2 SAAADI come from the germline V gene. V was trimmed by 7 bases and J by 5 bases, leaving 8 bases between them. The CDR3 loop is CASMSGETQYF. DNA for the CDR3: TGCGCCAGCATGAGCGGGGAGACCCAGTACTTC.

The DNA of the CDR3 is TGCGCCAGCAGCTTGGCCCGTACTAATGGGGAGACCCAGTACTTC. This gives the protein CASSLARTNGETQYF. The V gene is TRBV5-1, the J gene TRBJ2-5, with no clear D. The CDR3 is made up of 15 amino acids. The ends were cut back, 0 bases at V and 5 bases at J, with 14 bases in the middle. Germline CDR1 SGHRS, CDR2 YFSETQ.

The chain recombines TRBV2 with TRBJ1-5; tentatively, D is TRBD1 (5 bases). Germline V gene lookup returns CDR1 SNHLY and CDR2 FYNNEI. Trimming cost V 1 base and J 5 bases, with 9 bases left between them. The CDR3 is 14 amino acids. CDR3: CASSEDRIHQPQHF. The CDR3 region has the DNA TGTGCCAGCAGTGAAGACAGGATCCATCAGCCCCAGCATTTT.

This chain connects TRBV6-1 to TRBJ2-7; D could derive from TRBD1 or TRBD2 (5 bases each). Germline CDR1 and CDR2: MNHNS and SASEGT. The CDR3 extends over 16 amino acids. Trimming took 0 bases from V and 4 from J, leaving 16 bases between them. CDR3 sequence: CASSEARGAEGYEQYF. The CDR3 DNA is TGTGCCAGCAGTGAAGCGAGGGGAGCAGAGGGGTACGAGCAGTACTTC.

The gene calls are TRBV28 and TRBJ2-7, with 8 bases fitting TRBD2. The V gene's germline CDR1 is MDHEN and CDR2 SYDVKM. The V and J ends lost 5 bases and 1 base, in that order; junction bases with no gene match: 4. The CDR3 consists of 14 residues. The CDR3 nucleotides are TGTGCCAGCAGTGATACTAGCGGATCCTACGAGCAGTACTTC. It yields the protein CASSDTSGSYEQYF.

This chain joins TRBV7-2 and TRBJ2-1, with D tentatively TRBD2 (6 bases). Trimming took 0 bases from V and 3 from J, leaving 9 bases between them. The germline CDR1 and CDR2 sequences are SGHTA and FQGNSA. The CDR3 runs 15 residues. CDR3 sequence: CASSLALAYYNEQFF. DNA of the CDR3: TGTGCCAGCAGCTTAGCCCTAGCGTACTACAATGAGCAGTTCTTC.